What follows are 23 T cell receptor beta chains derived from one specimen sequenced in a study of cytomegalovirus exposure and HLA in healthy donors. This PCR relied on a set of 60 Vbeta primers and 13 Jbeta primers. Sequencing used immunoSEQ multiplex PCR; TCRdb keeps in-frame clones, though not all of them. Found here are approximately 74,000 clones, approximately 75% of them singletons; the top ten hold over 7%. Sequenced material: PBMCs. These receptors originate from a man aged 60 to 69 in good health and CMV-seropositive.

The chain uses TRBV19 and TRBJ2-1; D is possibly TRBD2 (7 bases). The CDR3 is 16 amino acids. V was cut by 5 bases and J by 2 bases, with 16 bases left in between. Germline lookup yields CDR1 LNHDA and CDR2 SQIVND (reference sequence). The CDR3 region is CASSSLRGATYNEQFF. CDR3 bases: TGTGCCAGTAGTTCCCTCCGGGGGGCTACCTACAATGAGCAGTTCTTC.

The chain couples TRBV7-9 to TRBJ1-2; 9 bases are shared with TRBD1. Germline CDR1 is SEHNR and CDR2 is FQNEAQ (reference sequence). V was clipped by 5 bases and J by 6 bases; unmatched bases: 7. There are 14 residues in the CDR3. This CDR3 is CASSGGTGMDGYTF. CDR3 coding DNA: TGTGCCAGCAGCGGAGGGACAGGGATGGATGGCTACACCTTC. Variable domain in full (rest from reference TRBV7-9 and TRBJ1-2): DTGVSQNPRHKITKRGQNVTFRCDPISEHNRLYWYRQTLGQGPEFLTYFQNEAQLEKSRLLSDRFSAERPKGSFSTLEIQRTEQGDSAMYLCASSGGTGMDGYTFGSGTRLTVV.

CDR3 nucleotides: TGCGCCAGCAGCCTGCGGCGCCCCACAGATACGCAGTATTTT. This encodes CASSLRRPTDTQYF. The V gene is TRBV5-1, the J gene TRBJ2-3; no clear D. Germline loops: CDR1 SGHRS, CDR2 YFSETQ. CDR3 length: 14 residues. Trimming removed 4 bases at V and 2 bases at J, with 11 bases between.

This sequence joins TRBV6-1 and TRBJ1-5, with D hard to call. Germline CDR1 reads MNHNS; CDR2 reads SASEGT. V was cut by 5 bases and J by 2 bases, with 13 bases left in between. The CDR3 is made up of 15 amino acids. The CDR3 coding sequence is TGTGCCAGCAGTTCCGGGAGGAAGGGCAATCAGCCCCAGCATTTT. It translates to CASSSGRKGNQPQHF.

The chain carries TRBV4-1 and TRBJ1-1; D ambiguous. Germline lookup yields CDR1 MGHRA and CDR2 YSYEKL. Trimming took 1 base from V and 1 from J, leaving 7 bases between them. The CDR3 runs to 14 residues. CDR3 loop: CASSQGAGNTEAFF. The CDR3 DNA reads TGCGCCAGCAGCCAAGGAGCGGGGAACACTGAAGCTTTCTTT.

This sequence joins TRBV5-4 and TRBJ1-6; a weak D match, TRBD1 (5 bases). V gave up 0 bases and J gave up 7 bases, with 17 bases separating them. The CDR3 has 17 residues. From germline, CDR1 is SGHNT and CDR2 YYREEE (reference sequence). CDR3 protein: CASSLADSLGENSPLHF. DNA for the CDR3: TGTGCCAGCAGCTTGGCCGACTCCCTAGGGGAAAATTCACCCCTCCACTTT.

This chain uses TRBV6-5 with TRBJ1-3; a weak D match, TRBD1 (6 bases). CDR3 size: 16 residues. The V end lost 2 bases, the J end lost 0 bases, and 11 bases lay between the germline ends. Germline CDR1 reads MNHEY; CDR2 reads SVGAGI. CDR3 amino acids: CASSYNRASSGNTIYF. In DNA, the CDR3 is TGTGCCAGCAGTTACAACAGGGCCAGCTCTGGAAACACCATATATTTT.

This rearrangement joins TRBV5-1 to TRBJ2-2; 11 positions agree with TRBD1. Germline values: CDR1 SGHRS, CDR2 YFSETQ. The CDR3 sequence is 15 residues long. After removal of 4 bases from V and 7 bases from J, the junction contained 6 bases not matched to a gene. The CDR3 DNA sequence: TGCGCCAGCAGCCTGGACAGGGGGCGTAACGGGGAGCTGTTTTTT. Its protein product is CASSLDRGRNGELFF.

The rearrangement joins TRBV6-5 to TRBJ2-2; D gene uncertain. The V gene's germline CDR1 is MNHEY and CDR2 SVGAGI. This CDR3 has 14 residues. Deletions cut 6 bases from V and 5 bases from J, with 13 bases between. CDR3 DNA: TGTGCCAGCAGCCCCGAGTCTCCGACCGGGGAGCTGTTTTTT. This codes for CASSPESPTGELFF.

CDR3: CASSDAGTGVTEAFF. CDR3 nucleotides: TGTGCCAGCAGCGATGCCGGGACAGGGGTTACTGAAGCTTTCTTT. V usage is TRBV6-1 and J usage is TRBJ1-1; 10 bases line up with TRBD1. CDR1 and CDR2 (germline): MNHNS, SASEGT. The V and J ends lost 6 bases and 5 bases, in that order; junction bases with no gene match: 9. CDR3 size: 15 residues.

The chain couples TRBV6-1 to TRBJ1-3; D gene uncertain. The CDR3 is 13 amino acids. Germline-derived CDR1 and CDR2 are MNHNS and SASEGT. V lost 4 bases, J lost 2 bases, and 6 bases lay in between. The CDR3 spells CASSVKPGNTIYF. DNA for the CDR3: TGTGCCAGCAGTGTAAAGCCTGGAAACACCATATATTTT.

The CDR3 loop is CASSDRGGVTTEAFF. In nucleotides, the CDR3 is TGTGCCAGCAGTGACCGGGGGGGGGTTACCACTGAAGCTTTCTTT. The chain couples TRBV2 to TRBJ1-1; perhaps TRBD1 as D (5 bases). The CDR3 is made up of 15 amino acids. V was shortened by 3 bases and J by 4 bases, with 15 bases between the two germline ends. Germline assignment: CDR1 SNHLY and CDR2 FYNNEI. Supplemented by reference TRBV2 and TRBJ1-1, the full variable domain reads EPEVTQTPSHQVTQMGQEVILRCVPISNHLYFYWYRQILGQKVEFLVSFYNNEISEKSEIFDDQFSVERPDGSNFTLKIRSTKLEDSAMYFCASSDRGGVTTEAFFGQGTRLTVV.

This clone came up a few times. The chain employs TRBV6-1 and TRBJ2-3, with D uncertain. CDR1 is MNHNS and CDR2 is SASEGT in the germline V gene. Trimming removed 2 bases from V and 4 bases from J, with 10 bases in between. This CDR3 spans 14 amino acids. In nucleotides, the CDR3 is TGTGCCAGCAGTGAACGCGGTTCCCCAGATACGCAGTATTTT. Residues: CASSERGSPDTQYF.

As regards this clone: The junction shows a germline mismatch at one end, possibly a read error. The rearrangement uses TRBV7-9 and TRBJ2-1; D perhaps matches TRBD1 (6 bases). CDR3 length: 18 amino acids. CDR1 is SEHNR and CDR2 is FQNEAQ in the germline V gene (reference sequence). DNA for the CDR3: TGTTCCAGCAGCTCCGCTGGGCTAACAGGGAGCTCCTACAATGAGCAGTTCTTC. This sequence encodes CSSSSAGLTGSSYNEQFF.

This clone was found once. The chain recombines TRBV28 with TRBJ1-5, with 9 bases aligning to TRBD1. Germline-derived CDR1 and CDR2 are MDHEN and SYDVKM. V gave up 7 bases and J gave up 3 bases; unmatched junction bases: 4. CDR3 length: 14 amino acids. CDR3 sequence reads: CASKGDRANQPQHF. CDR3 sequence (DNA): TGTGCCAGCAAGGGGGACAGGGCCAATCAGCCCCAGCATTTT.

This clone was detected a few times. This sequence joins TRBV2 and TRBJ2-7; the D gene is possibly TRBD2 (5 bases). This CDR3 is built from 14 residues. Germline assignment: CDR1 SNHLY and CDR2 FYNNEI. V shed 5 bases and J shed 6 bases, with 17 bases lying between them. CDR3 sequence (DNA): TGTGCCAGCAGTCTAGGGAGAGAAATTAGCGAGCAGTACTTC. This gives the protein CASSLGREISEQYF.

J is TRBJ1-1 and V is TRBV27; 8 nucleotides align to TRBD1. The CDR3 has 17 residues. Trimming removed 6 bases from V and 3 bases from J; junction bases left unmatched: 15. Germline assignment: CDR1 MNHEY and CDR2 SMNVEV (reference sequence). The CDR3 spells CASSLGTGPFGYTEAFF. The CDR3 DNA reads as TGTGCCAGCAGCCTCGGGACAGGTCCTTTTGGGTACACTGAAGCTTTCTTT.

The J gene is TRBJ2-5, the V gene TRBV2; possibly TRBD2 for D (5 bases). The CDR3 consists of 14 residues. Germline CDR1 is SNHLY and CDR2 is FYNNEI. V lost 3 bases and J lost 4, with 12 bases in between. Here the CDR3 reads CASSDGIRGETQYF. For the CDR3, the DNA is TGTGCCAGCAGTGACGGGATTCGCGGAGAGACCCAGTACTTC.

This clone was seen just once. This chain's CDR3 is CASRGLAGGSSSYNEQFF. As DNA, the CDR3 is TGTGCCAGCAGAGGGCTAGCGGGGGGCTCTAGCTCCTACAATGAGCAGTTCTTC. The chain employs TRBV13 and TRBJ2-1; 11 nucleotides agree with TRBD2. The length of the CDR3 is 18 residues. Per the germline V gene, CDR1 is PRHDT and CDR2 is FYEKMQ (reference sequence). J was trimmed by 0 bases and V by 6 bases; bases with no gene match: 10. Using reference TRBV13 and TRBJ2-1 for the parts outside the CDR3, the full variable domain is AAGVIQSPRHLIKEKRETATLKCYPIPRHDTVYWYQQGPGQDPQFLISFYEKMQSDKGSIPDRFSAQQFSDYHSELNMSSLELGDSALYFCASRGLAGGSSSYNEQFFGPGTRLTVL.

The chain couples TRBV5-6 to TRBJ2-2, with TRBD1 matching 9 bases. V was pared by 3 bases and J by 1 base, with 1 base of the junction left unmatched. The germline V gene encodes CDR1 SGHDT and CDR2 YYEEEE. This CDR3 has 15 residues. The CDR3 loop reads CASSWGQGNTGELFF. The CDR3 DNA follows: TGTGCCAGCAGCTGGGGACAGGGGAACACCGGGGAGCTGTTTTTT.

This clone has a single count. The gene calls are TRBV27 and TRBJ2-7; D gene uncertain. V was shortened by 2 bases and J by 2 bases, with 10 bases between the two germline ends. Per the germline V gene, CDR1 is MNHEY and CDR2 is SMNVEV (reference sequence). The CDR3 is made up of 14 amino acids. The CDR3 region is CASSLSGVTYEQYF. As DNA, the CDR3 is TGTGCCAGCAGTTTAAGTGGAGTCACCTACGAGCAGTACTTC.

The rearrangement joins TRBV6-4 to TRBJ1-2; tentatively, D is TRBD1 (6 bases). Germline V gene data show CDR1 as MRHNA and CDR2 as SNTAGT. Trimming took 6 bases from V and 4 from J, leaving 27 bases between them. The CDR3 extends over 18 amino acids. CDR3 amino acids: CASSSAYRDPSYGYGYTF. For the CDR3, the DNA is TGTGCCAGCAGCAGTGCTTACAGGGATCCCTCCTATGGCTATGGCTACACCTTC.

The chain links TRBV13 to TRBJ1-1, with D possibly TRBD1 on 6 matching bases. The CDR3 runs 14 residues. The ends were cut back, 1 base at V and 4 bases at J, with 10 bases in the middle. Germline V gene sequence: CDR1 PRHDT, CDR2 FYEKMQ (reference sequence). CDR3 DNA: TGTGCCAGCAGCTTAGTTGCGGGGGCCACTGAAGCTTTCTTT. Protein product: CASSLVAGATEAFF.